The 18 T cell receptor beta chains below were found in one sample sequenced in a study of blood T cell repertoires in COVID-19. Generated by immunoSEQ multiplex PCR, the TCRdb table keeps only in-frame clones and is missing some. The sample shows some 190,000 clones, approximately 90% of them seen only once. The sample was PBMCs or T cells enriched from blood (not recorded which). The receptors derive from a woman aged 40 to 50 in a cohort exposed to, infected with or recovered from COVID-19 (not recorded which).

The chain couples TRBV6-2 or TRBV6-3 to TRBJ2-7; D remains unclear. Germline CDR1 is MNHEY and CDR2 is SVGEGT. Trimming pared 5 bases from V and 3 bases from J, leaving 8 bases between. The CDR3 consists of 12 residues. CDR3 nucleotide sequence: TGTGCCAGCAGTGGCCCGGGCTACGAGCAGTACTTC. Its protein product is CASSGPGYEQYF.

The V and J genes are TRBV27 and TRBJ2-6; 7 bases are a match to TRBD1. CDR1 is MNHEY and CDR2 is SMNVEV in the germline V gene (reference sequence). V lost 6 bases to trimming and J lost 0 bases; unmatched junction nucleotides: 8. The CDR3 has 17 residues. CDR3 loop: CASRKTGVPSGANVLTF. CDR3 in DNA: TGTGCCAGCAGGAAAACAGGGGTTCCCTCTGGGGCCAACGTCCTGACTTTC.

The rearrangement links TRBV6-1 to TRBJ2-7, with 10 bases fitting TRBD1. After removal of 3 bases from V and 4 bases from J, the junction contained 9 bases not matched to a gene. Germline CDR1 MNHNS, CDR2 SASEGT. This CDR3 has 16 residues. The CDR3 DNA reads TGTGCCAGCAGTGAGAACCGGGACAGGGGATTGTACGAGCAGTACTTC. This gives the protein CASSENRDRGLYEQYF.

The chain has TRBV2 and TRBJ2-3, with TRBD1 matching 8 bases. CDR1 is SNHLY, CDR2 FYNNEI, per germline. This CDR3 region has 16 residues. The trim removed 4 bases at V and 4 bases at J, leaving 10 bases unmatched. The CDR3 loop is CASSGETGAGADTQYF. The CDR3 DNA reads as TGTGCCAGCAGTGGGGAGACAGGGGCAGGCGCAGATACGCAGTATTTT.

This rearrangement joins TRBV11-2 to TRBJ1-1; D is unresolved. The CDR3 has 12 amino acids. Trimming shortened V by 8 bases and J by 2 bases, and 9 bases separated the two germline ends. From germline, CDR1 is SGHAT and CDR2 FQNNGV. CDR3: CASYSLNTEAFF. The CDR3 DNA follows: TGTGCCAGCTATTCCCTAAACACTGAAGCTTTCTTT. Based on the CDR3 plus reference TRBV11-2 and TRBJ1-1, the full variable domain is EAGVAQSPRYKIIEKRQSVAFWCNPISGHATLYWYQQILGQGPKLLIQFQNNGVVDDSQLPKDRFSAERLKGVDSTLKIQPAKLEDSAVYLCASYSLNTEAFFGQGTRLTVV.

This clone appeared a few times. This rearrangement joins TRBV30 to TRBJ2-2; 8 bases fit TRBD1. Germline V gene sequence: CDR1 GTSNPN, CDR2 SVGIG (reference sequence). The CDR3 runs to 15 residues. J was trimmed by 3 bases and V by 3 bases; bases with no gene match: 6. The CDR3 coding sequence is TGTGCCTGGAGCCCCAGGGGGCGCGACACCGGGGAGCTGTTTTTT. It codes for CAWSPRGRDTGELFF.

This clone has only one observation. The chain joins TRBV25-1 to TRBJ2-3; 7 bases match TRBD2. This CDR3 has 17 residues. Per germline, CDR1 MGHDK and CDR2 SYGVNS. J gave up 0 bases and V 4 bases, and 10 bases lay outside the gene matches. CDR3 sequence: CASSGQTSPASTDTQYF. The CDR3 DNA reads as TGTGCCAGCAGTGGTCAGACTAGCCCAGCTAGCACAGATACGCAGTATTTT.

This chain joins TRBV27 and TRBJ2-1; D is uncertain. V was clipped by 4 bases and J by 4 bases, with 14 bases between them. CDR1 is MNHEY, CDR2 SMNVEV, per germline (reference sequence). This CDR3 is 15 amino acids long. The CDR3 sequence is CASSSLSGRYNEQFF. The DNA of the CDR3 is TGTGCCAGCAGTTCCCTCAGTGGCAGGTACAATGAGCAGTTCTTC.

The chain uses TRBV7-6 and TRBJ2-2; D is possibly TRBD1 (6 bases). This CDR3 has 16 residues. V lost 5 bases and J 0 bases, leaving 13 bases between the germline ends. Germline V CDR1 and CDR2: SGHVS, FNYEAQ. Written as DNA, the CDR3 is TGTGCCAGCAGCAGCCAGGGGACCGCGAACACCGGGGAGCTGTTTTTT. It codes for CASSSQGTANTGELFF.

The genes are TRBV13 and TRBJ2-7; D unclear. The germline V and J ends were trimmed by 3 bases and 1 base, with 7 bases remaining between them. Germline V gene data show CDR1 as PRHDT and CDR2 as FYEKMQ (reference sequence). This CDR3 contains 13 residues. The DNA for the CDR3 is TGTGCCAGCAGCTTGGCTGGTTCCTACGAGCAGTACTTC. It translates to CASSLAGSYEQYF.

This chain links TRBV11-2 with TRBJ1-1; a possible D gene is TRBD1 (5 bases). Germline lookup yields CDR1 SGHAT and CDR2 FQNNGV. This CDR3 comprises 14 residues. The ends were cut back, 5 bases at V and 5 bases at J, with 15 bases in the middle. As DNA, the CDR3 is TGTGCCAGCAGCAACGGGAGGGGAGAGACTGAAGCTTTCTTT. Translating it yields CASSNGRGETEAFF.

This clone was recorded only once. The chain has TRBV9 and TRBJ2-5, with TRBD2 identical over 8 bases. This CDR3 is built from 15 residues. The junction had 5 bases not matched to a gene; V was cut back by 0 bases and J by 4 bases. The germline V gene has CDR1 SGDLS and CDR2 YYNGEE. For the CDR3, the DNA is TGTGCCAGCAGCGTAGACGGGGGGGCCCGAGAGACCCAGTACTTC. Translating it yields CASSVDGGARETQYF.

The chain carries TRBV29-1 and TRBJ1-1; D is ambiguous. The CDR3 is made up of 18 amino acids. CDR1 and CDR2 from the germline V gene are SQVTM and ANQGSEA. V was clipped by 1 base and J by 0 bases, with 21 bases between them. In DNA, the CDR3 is TGCAGCGTTGAAGCGTTCGGGTCGGCAGTCCCCCTGAACACTGAAGCTTTCTTT. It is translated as CSVEAFGSAVPLNTEAFF.

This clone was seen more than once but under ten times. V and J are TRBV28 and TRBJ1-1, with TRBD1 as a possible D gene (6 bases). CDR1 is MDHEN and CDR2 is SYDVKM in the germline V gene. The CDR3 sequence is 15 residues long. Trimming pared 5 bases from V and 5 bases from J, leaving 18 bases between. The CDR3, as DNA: TGTGCCAGCAGTACCCCCGGACAGCCAAAAACTGAAGCTTTCTTT. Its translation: CASSTPGQPKTEAFF.

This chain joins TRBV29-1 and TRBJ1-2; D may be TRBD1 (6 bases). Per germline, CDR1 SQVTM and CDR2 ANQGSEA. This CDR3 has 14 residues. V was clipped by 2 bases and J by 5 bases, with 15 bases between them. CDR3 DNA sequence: TGCAGCGTTGAAAACAGGGAGGGCCATTATGGCTACACCTTC. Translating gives CSVENREGHYGYTF.

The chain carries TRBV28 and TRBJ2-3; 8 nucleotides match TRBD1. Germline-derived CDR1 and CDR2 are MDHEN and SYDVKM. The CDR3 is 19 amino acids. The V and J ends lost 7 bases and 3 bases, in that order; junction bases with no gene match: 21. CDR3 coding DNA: TGTGCCAGCAACCCCAAGAAGACCGGGACAGGACATGCTACAGATACGCAGTATTTT. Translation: CASNPKKTGTGHATDTQYF.

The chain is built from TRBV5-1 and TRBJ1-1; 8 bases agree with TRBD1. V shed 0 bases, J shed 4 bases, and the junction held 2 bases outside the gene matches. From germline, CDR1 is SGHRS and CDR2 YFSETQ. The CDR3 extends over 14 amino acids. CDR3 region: CASSLGQGATEAFF. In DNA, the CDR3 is TGCGCCAGCAGCTTGGGTCAGGGGGCCACTGAAGCTTTCTTT.

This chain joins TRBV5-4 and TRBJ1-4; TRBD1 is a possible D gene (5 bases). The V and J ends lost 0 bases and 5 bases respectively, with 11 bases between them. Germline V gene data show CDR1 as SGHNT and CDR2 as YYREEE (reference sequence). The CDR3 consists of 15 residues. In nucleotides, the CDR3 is TGTGCCAGCAGCTTGGCAAGGGGAGGGAATGAAAAACTGTTTTTT. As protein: CASSLARGGNEKLFF.